This T cell receptor (beta chain) is from a study of T cell responses to AZD1222 COVID-19 vaccine. Here immunoSEQ multiplex PCR was the method, and the copy in TCRdb shows in-frame clones only, minus some. The profile covers 120,000 to 150,000 clones, with 75% to 95% appearing a single time and about 3% taken by the ten largest. About this clone itself: Its antigen is unknown.

The CDR3 spans 15 residues. The J segment lost 3 bases and the V segment lost 5 bases, leaving 9 bases of the junction unmatched. Looked up from germline, CDR1 is LNHDA and CDR2 is SQIVND (reference sequence). Regarding the study as a whole: All repertoire sampling was performed exclusively after the peak T cell response.

The TCR sequence derives from an adult in good health. The sequenced sample was peripheral blood, obtained on day 0 of MenACWY control vaccination. The V call is TRBV19, the J call TRBJ1-1; 7 bases agree with TRBD1. The CDR3 region is CASSPTTGIDTEAFF. The CDR3 DNA reads TGTGCCAGTAGTCCCACGACAGGGATCGACACTGAAGCTTTCTTT. Full variable domain (remainder filled in from reference TRBV19 and TRBJ1-1): DGGITQSPKYLFRKEGQNVTLSCEQNLNHDAMYWYRQDPGQGLRLIYYSQIVNDFQKGDIAEGYSVSREKKESFPLTVTSAQKNPTAFYLCASSPTTGIDTEAFFGQGTRLTVV.